These 23 T cell receptor beta chains were all obtained from the same sample, sequenced in a study of early T cells in non-severe SARS-CoV-2 infection. MiXCR, applied by TCRdb to the 5' RACE reads, yields one record per CDR3 protein. This sample has about 61,000 distinct CDR3 sequences, with more than 10% found just once. This specimen was whole blood, taken at baseline. These receptors were collected from an adult who was a healthcare worker with PCR-confirmed SARS-CoV-2 infection or an uninfected control (not recorded which). The donor label of this sample is uncertain.

The chain is built from TRBV7-2 and TRBJ1-1; 9 nucleotides agree with TRBD1. The junction had 8 bases not matched to a gene; V was cut back by 5 bases and J by 4 bases. The CDR3 runs 15 residues. Germline CDR1 reads SGHTA; CDR2 reads FQGNSA. The CDR3 region is CASSGDRAVGTEAFF. CDR3 DNA: TGTGCCAGCAGCGGGGACAGGGCGGTTGGCACTGAAGCTTTCTTT.

This clonotype was seen repeatedly, ten times or more. V usage is TRBV25-1 and J usage is TRBJ2-5; D remains ambiguous. The CDR3 spans 13 residues. Trimming pared 6 bases from V and 1 base from J, leaving 9 bases between. The germline gives CDR1 MGHDK, CDR2 SYGVNS. The CDR3 region is CASSRGAQETQYF. CDR3 DNA sequence: TGTGCCAGCAGCCGAGGCGCCCAAGAGACCCAGTACTTC.

V gene TRBV12-3 or TRBV12-4 combines with J gene TRBJ1-1, with D possibly TRBD1 on 5 matching bases. The length of the CDR3 is 13 residues. With 5 bases removed from V and 10 bases from J, the gap between germline ends came to 17 bases. The CDR3 region has the DNA TGTGCCAGCAGTACCTGGGGCAAGGCGGGAGCTTTCTTT. It encodes CASSTWGKAGAFF.

This clonotype was counted ten times or more. The gene calls are TRBV5-1 and TRBJ1-1, with a possible D match to TRBD1 (5 bases). Trimming cost V 2 bases and J 1 base, with 12 bases left between them. This CDR3 spans 15 amino acids. Germline loops: CDR1 SGHRS, CDR2 YFSETQ. CDR3: CASSFQTGSNTEAFF. CDR3 DNA sequence: TGCGCCAGCAGCTTCCAAACAGGTTCGAACACTGAAGCTTTCTTT.

This clonotype was counted between two and nine times. The V and J genes are TRBV6-5 and TRBJ1-6; no definite D call. This CDR3 spans 16 amino acids. Deletions cut 5 bases from V and 0 bases from J, with 11 bases between. Germline CDR1 MNHEY, CDR2 SVGAGI. The CDR3 DNA is TGTGCCAGCAGTCGGACGCCGAGCTCCTATAATTCACCCCTCCACTTT. Its translation is CASSRTPSSYNSPLHF.

This clonotype was observed a handful of times. The genes are TRBV5-1 and TRBJ2-1; 7 nucleotides match TRBD1. The trim removed 0 bases at V and 6 bases at J, leaving 9 bases unmatched. Germline V gene lookup returns CDR1 SGHRS and CDR2 YFSETQ. The CDR3 length is 16 residues. Here the CDR3 reads CASSLVSGGFTNEQFF. CDR3 DNA: TGCGCCAGCAGCTTGGTTTCAGGGGGTTTTACCAATGAGCAGTTCTTC.

The table lists this clonotype with many counts. The genes are TRBV7-3 and TRBJ1-1; weak D call: TRBD1 (5 bases). This CDR3 has 13 amino acids. V shed 2 bases and J shed 3 bases, with 7 bases lying between them. Per germline, CDR1 SGHTA and CDR2 FQGTGA. The DNA of the CDR3 is TGTGCCAGCAGCTTAGGGGCCTACACTGAAGCTTTCTTT. Its translation is CASSLGAYTEAFF. The whole variable domain, remainder taken from reference TRBV7-3 and TRBJ1-1, is GAGVSQTPSNKVTEKGKYVELRCDPISGHTALYWYRQSLGQGPEFLIYFQGTGAADDSGLPNDRFFAVRPEGSVSTLKIQRTERGDSAVYLCASSLGAYTEAFFGQGTRLTVV.

The chain employs TRBV29-1 and TRBJ2-5; D gene ambiguous. The CDR3 sequence is 14 residues long. Germline values: CDR1 SQVTM, CDR2 ANQGSEA. The germline V and J ends were trimmed by 0 bases and 5 bases, with 13 bases remaining between them. The CDR3 DNA sequence: TGCAGCGTTGAAGATCACGGCGTTCAGGAGACCCAGTACTTC. It specifies CSVEDHGVQETQYF.

V gene TRBV11-1 combines with J gene TRBJ2-2; no reliable D call. The CDR3 extends over 13 amino acids. V was pared by 5 bases and J by 5 bases, with 9 bases between. Germline values: CDR1 SGHAT, CDR2 FQDESV (reference sequence). CDR3: CASSNSKTGELFF. The CDR3 DNA reads TGTGCCAGCAGCAACTCTAAGACCGGGGAGCTGTTTTTT.

The rearrangement links TRBV5-1 to TRBJ2-5, with D possibly being TRBD2 (6 bases). The germline V and J ends were trimmed by 4 bases and 2 bases, with 9 bases remaining between them. Germline V gene data show CDR1 as SGHRS and CDR2 as YFSETQ. CDR3 size: 13 residues. The CDR3 DNA is TGCGCCAGCAGCCCTGGGGGGCAAGAGACCCAGTACTTC. It codes for CASSPGGQETQYF.

In this sample, this clonotype turned up a few times. The chain uses TRBV18 and TRBJ1-1, with D possibly TRBD1 on 5 matching bases. Per germline, CDR1 KGHSH and CDR2 LQKENI. Trimming left V 3 bases short and J 4 bases short, with 12 bases between. This CDR3 is 14 amino acids long. This CDR3 reads CASSPKEGTTEAFF. The DNA for the CDR3 is TGTGCCAGCTCACCCAAAGAAGGGACCACTGAAGCTTTCTTT.

There are many counts of this clonotype. This rearrangement joins TRBV4-2 to TRBJ1-2; D is perhaps TRBD1 (6 bases). CDR1 and CDR2 from the germline V gene are LGHNA and YNFKEQ. The length of the CDR3 is 15 residues. V gave up 4 bases and J gave up 3 bases, with 15 bases separating them. CDR3 nucleotides: TGTGCCAGCAGCCCCTCGGCAGGGGTGGACTATGGCTACACCTTC. It yields the protein CASSPSAGVDYGYTF.

The V call is TRBV19, the J call TRBJ2-3; 9 bases line up with TRBD2. This CDR3 comprises 17 residues. Germline V lookup: CDR1 LNHDA, CDR2 SQIVND (reference sequence). The junction had 13 bases not matched to a gene; V was cut back by 8 bases and J by 1 base. In nucleotides, the CDR3 is TGTGCCAGTGATAACTTAGGCGGGGGGGCTGGCACAGATACGCAGTATTTT. Its translation is CASDNLGGGAGTDTQYF.

J is TRBJ2-2 and V is TRBV3-1, with a weak D call TRBD2 (6 bases). Germline assignment: CDR1 LGHDT and CDR2 YNNKEL (reference sequence). CDR3 size: 14 residues. V shed 6 bases and J shed 1 base, with 9 bases lying between them. The CDR3 here is CASRIGGNTGELFF. The CDR3 nucleotides read TGTGCCAGCAGAATCGGGGGGAACACCGGGGAGCTGTTTTTT.

This clonotype has more than one count but fewer than ten. The rearrangement uses TRBV12-3 or TRBV12-4 and TRBJ2-6; D tentatively reads TRBD1 or TRBD2 (5 bases each). The V gene lost 8 bases and the J gene lost 3 bases, with 14 bases spanning the gap. The CDR3 is 15 amino acids. The CDR3 here is CASRGPAVGANVLTF. The DNA for the CDR3 is TGTGCCAGCCGGGGACCAGCGGTTGGGGCCAACGTCCTGACTTTC.

This clonotype appeared a few times. The rearrangement joins TRBV5-4 to TRBJ2-2, with 8 bases fitting TRBD2. Trimming took 0 bases from V and 1 from J; bases not matched to a gene: 11. This CDR3 has 19 residues. Germline-derived CDR1 and CDR2 are SGHNT and YYREEE (reference sequence). This chain's CDR3 is CASSLGVMESGRNTGELFF. The CDR3 nucleotides are TGTGCCAGCAGCTTGGGTGTCATGGAAAGCGGGAGGAACACCGGGGAGCTGTTTTTT.

This clonotype has only a few counts. The rearrangement links TRBV24-1 to TRBJ1-2, with D unclear. The germline gives CDR1 KGHDR, CDR2 SFDVKD. The length of the CDR3 is 11 residues. With 3 bases removed from V and 4 bases from J, the gap between germline ends came to 2 bases. The CDR3 is CATSDRYGYTF. CDR3 nucleotide sequence: TGTGCCACCAGTGATCGCTATGGCTACACCTTC.

In its sample, this clonotype was seen many times. The rearrangement joins TRBV20-1 to TRBJ1-5; possible D gene TRBD1, 6 bases. Trimming left V 5 bases short and J 0 bases short, with 17 bases between. The CDR3 covers 16 residues. CDR1 and CDR2 from the germline V gene are DFQATT and SNEGSKA (reference sequence). CDR3 DNA: TGCAGTGCTCACAAGGAGGGGGTTTATAGCAATCAGCCCCAGCATTTT. It codes for CSAHKEGVYSNQPQHF.

This clonotype has at least ten counts. This rearrangement joins TRBV10-3 to TRBJ2-5; TRBD2 might be the D (5 bases). The germline V and J ends were trimmed by 9 bases and 2 bases, with 19 bases remaining between them. The germline CDR1 and CDR2 sequences are ENHRY and SYGVKD. The length of the CDR3 is 15 residues. CDR3: CAMGGGLNEQETQYF. The DNA of the CDR3 is TGTGCCATGGGTGGCGGGCTAAACGAACAAGAGACCCAGTACTTC.

The V gene is TRBV10-3, the J gene TRBJ2-3; D gene uncertain. This CDR3 comprises 12 residues. The V end lost 4 bases, the J end lost 8 bases, and 10 bases lay between the germline ends. Per germline, CDR1 ENHRY and CDR2 SYGVKD. CDR3: CAISGKPGTQYF. The CDR3 bases are TGTGCCATCAGTGGGAAGCCGGGTACGCAGTATTTT.

This clonotype was counted at least ten times. V and J are TRBV29-1 and TRBJ2-3, with D uncertain. This CDR3 contains 13 residues. V lost 2 bases, J lost 2 bases, and 8 bases lay in between. Germline CDR1 SQVTM, CDR2 ANQGSEA. The CDR3 is CSVEIPFTDTQYF. As DNA, the CDR3 is TGCAGCGTTGAAATACCCTTCACAGATACGCAGTATTTT.

The CDR3 DNA is TGTGCCACCGAGAGACGCCGGCTCAACACCGGGGAGCTGTTTTTT. Its protein product is CATERRRLNTGELFF. The genes are TRBV7-9 and TRBJ2-2; D is uncertain. The germline V gene has CDR1 SEHNR and CDR2 FQNEAQ (reference sequence). This CDR3 has 15 residues. V was trimmed by 10 bases and J by 2 bases, leaving 17 bases between them.

The gene calls are TRBV24-1 and TRBJ1-3; D unresolved. The length of the CDR3 is 16 residues. Trimming cost V 2 bases and J 0 bases, with 10 bases left between them. The germline V gene has CDR1 KGHDR and CDR2 SFDVKD. The CDR3: CATSDCRTVSGNTIYF. CDR3 nucleotide sequence: TGTGCCACCAGTGATTGTCGGACTGTCTCTGGAAACACCATATATTTT.